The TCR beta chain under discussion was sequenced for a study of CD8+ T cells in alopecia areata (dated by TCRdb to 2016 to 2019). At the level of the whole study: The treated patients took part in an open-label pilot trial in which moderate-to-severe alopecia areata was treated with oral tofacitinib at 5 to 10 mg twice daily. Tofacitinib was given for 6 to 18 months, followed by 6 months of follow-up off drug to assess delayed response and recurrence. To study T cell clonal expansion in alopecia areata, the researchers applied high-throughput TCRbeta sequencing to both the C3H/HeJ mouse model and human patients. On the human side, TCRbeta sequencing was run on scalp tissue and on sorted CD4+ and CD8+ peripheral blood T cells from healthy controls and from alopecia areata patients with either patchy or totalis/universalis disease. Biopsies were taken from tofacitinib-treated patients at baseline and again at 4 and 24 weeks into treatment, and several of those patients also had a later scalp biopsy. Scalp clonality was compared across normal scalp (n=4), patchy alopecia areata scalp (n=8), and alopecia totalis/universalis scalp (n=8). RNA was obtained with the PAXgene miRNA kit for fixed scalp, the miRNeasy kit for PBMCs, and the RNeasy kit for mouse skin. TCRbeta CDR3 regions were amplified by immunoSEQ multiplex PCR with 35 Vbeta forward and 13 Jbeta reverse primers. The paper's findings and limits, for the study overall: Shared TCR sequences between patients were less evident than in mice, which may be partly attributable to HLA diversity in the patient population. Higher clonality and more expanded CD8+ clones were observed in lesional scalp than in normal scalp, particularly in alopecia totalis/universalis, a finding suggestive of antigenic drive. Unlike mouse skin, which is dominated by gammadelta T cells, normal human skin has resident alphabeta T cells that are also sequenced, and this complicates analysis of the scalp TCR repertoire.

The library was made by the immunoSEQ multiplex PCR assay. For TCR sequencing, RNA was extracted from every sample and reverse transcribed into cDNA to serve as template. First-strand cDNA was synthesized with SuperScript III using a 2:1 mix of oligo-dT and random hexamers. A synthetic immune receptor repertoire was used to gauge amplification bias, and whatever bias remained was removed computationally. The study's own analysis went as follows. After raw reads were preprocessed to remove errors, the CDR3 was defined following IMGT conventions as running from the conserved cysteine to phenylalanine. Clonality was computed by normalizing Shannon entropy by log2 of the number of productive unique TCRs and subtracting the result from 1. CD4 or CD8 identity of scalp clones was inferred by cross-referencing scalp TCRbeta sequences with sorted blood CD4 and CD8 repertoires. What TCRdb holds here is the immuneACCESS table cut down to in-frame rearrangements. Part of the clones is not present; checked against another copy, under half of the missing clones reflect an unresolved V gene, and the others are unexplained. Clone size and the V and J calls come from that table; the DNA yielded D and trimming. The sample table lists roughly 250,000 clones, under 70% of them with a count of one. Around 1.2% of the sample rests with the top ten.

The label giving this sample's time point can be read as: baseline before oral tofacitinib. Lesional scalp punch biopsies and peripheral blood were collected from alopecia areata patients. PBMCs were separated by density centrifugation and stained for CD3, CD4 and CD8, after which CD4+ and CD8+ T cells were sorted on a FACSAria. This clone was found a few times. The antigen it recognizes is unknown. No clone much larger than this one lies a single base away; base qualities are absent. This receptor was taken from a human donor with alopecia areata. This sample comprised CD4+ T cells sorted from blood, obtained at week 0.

The DNA is as follows: TGCGCCAGCAGCTTGGTCGGGGGCGCCTACAATGAGCAGTTCTTC. This sequence encodes CASSLVGGAYNEQFF. Recombination connected TRBV5-1 to TRBJ2-1; the D segment is perhaps TRBD1 or TRBD2, each sharing 6 matched bases. From the cysteine through the phenylalanine, the CDR3 covers 15 amino acids. Only the CDR3 portion is preserved as DNA: 45 bases, with reading frame beginning at the first base. The germline V gene specifies SGHRS as CDR1 and YFSETQ as CDR2. Trimming costs V 0 bases and J 2 bases, and their ends lie 9 bases apart. Outside the CDR3, residues come from the reference TRBV5-1 and TRBJ2-1 proteins, so the full variable domain is: KAGVTQTPRYLIKTRGQQVTLSCSPISGHRSVSWYQQTPGQGLQFLFEYFSETQRNKGNFPGRFSGRQFSNSRSEMNVSTLELGDSALYLCASSLVGGAYNEQFFGPGTRLTVL.